The present T cell receptor beta chain was sequenced within a study of shared clonotypes between healthy human individuals. In the authors' workflow: Junction-only immunoSEQ data arrived without quality scores, meaning filtering differed. Assay used: immunoSEQ multiplex PCR; TCRdb lists only in-frame clones, some missing. The V and J calls and clone size were taken over from that table, and D and trimming were inferred from the DNA. The sample lists 500,000 to 550,000 clones; around 95% were seen once. This clone appeared a single time. Trimming at V came to 2 bases and at J to 1 base, leaving 16 bases not matched to a gene. Germline V gives CDR1 LNHDA, CDR2 SQIVND (reference sequence). This CDR3 spans 19 amino acids.

This TCR derives from a woman in her thirties in good health. The V and J genes are TRBV19 and TRBJ1-1; TRBD1 matches 7 bases. The sequenced material came from naive CD4+ T cells sorted from blood. Subset here: CD45RA+ positively selected. CDR3 sequence (DNA): TGTGCCAGTAGTATAACACCTTACCGGGACAGAGGCACGAACACTGAAGCTTTCTTT. Translated: CASSITPYRDRGTNTEAFF.